This TCR beta chain was sequenced for a study of Graves' ophthalmopathy and Graves' hyperthyroidism. The overall study: No treatment had been given when peripheral blood was collected at initial diagnosis. Study-level findings and limits: Detected in blood as well were most expanded thyroid clonotypes with frequency above 0.001. The model reached approximately 71% sensitivity and about 72% specificity for predicting ophthalmopathy progression.

For repertoire sequencing, the TCR beta CDR3 regions were amplified from RNA transcripts. First-round RT-PCR with HTBI primers preceded a second-round multiplex PCR. A single record per CDR3 protein comes from TCRdb applying MiXCR to the multiplex PCR reads. The sample has some 750,000 distinct CDR3 sequences; 40% are singletons. Looked up from germline, CDR1 is SEHNR and CDR2 is FQNEAQ (reference sequence). This CDR3 spans 19 amino acids. With 6 bases clipped from V and 2 bases from J, the junction kept 14 bases outside the gene matches. Remarks on this clonotype: Antigen specificity is unknown.

Sequenced input: peripheral blood. The clonotype comes from an adult man with Graves' ophthalmopathy. V is TRBV7-9 and J is TRBJ2-5; the match to TRBD2 covers 14 bases. The DNA of the CDR3 is TGTGCCAGCAGTCCTCCCCTGTGGACTAGCGGGAGGAGTCAAGAGACCCAGTACTTC. This encodes CASSPPLWTSGRSQETQYF.